This TCR beta chain was captured by sequencing in a study of cytomegalovirus exposure and HLA in healthy donors. The PCR employed 60 Vbeta primers together with 13 Jbeta primers. Profiled with immunoSEQ multiplex PCR; TCRdb holds only in-frame clones, not every one. The data show under 150,000 clones, with just under 85% seen just once and 1.4% held by the top ten. Germline CDR1 reads SQVTM; CDR2 reads ANQGSEA. CDR3 size: 11 residues. Losses at the gene ends were 7 bases for V and 7 bases for J; bases not matched to a gene: 7. V and J are TRBV29-1 and TRBJ2-7; 7 bases map to TRBD1. The sequencing sample was made of PBMCs. This receptor was obtained from a man younger than 45 in good health and CMV-seropositive. Here the CDR3 reads CSAERGQEQYF. The CDR3 nucleotides read TGCAGCGCCGAAAGGGGGCAGGAGCAGTACTTC.